What follows are 18 T cell receptor beta chains derived from one specimen sequenced in a study of cytomegalovirus exposure and HLA in healthy donors. Both 60 Vbeta primers and 13 Jbeta primers went into the PCR. Repertoires were generated with immunoSEQ multiplex PCR, while TCRdb's copy carries only in-frame clones and drops some. The table shows 180,000 or so clones, with around 80% occurring only once. Sequenced material: PBMCs. The receptors were sampled from a woman in her twenties or thirties in good health and CMV-seropositive.

CDR3 sequence: CASSSPGTGVYEQYF. The CDR3 nucleotides are TGTGCCAGCAGTTCTCCCGGGACAGGGGTATACGAGCAGTACTTC. V is TRBV28 and J is TRBJ2-7; 10 positions match TRBD1. Germline CDR1 reads MDHEN; CDR2 reads SYDVKM. J gave up 4 bases and V 4 bases, and 7 bases lay outside the gene matches. This CDR3 spans 15 amino acids.

This clone was found a few times. This chain uses TRBV19 with TRBJ2-1; D may be TRBD1 (5 bases). The germline gives CDR1 LNHDA, CDR2 SQIVND (reference sequence). The V and J ends lost 4 bases and 0 bases respectively, with 16 bases between them. CDR3 length: 17 residues. Here the CDR3 reads CASSTYSTASSYNEQFF. DNA of the CDR3: TGTGCCAGTAGTACCTACTCGACAGCAAGCTCCTACAATGAGCAGTTCTTC. Complete variable domain (other parts from reference TRBV19 and TRBJ2-1): DGGITQSPKYLFRKEGQNVTLSCEQNLNHDAMYWYRQDPGQGLRLIYYSQIVNDFQKGDIAEGYSVSREKKESFPLTVTSAQKNPTAFYLCASSTYSTASSYNEQFFGPGTRLTVL.

The count of this clone is one. The chain uses TRBV9 and TRBJ2-3; perhaps TRBD2 as D (5 bases). This CDR3 has 13 residues. Trimming stripped 8 bases from V and 1 base from J, with 11 bases between. Germline assignment: CDR1 SGDLS and CDR2 YYNGEE. The CDR3: CASSDGGTDTQYF. The CDR3 DNA follows: TGTGCCAGTTCCGACGGGGGCACAGATACGCAGTATTTT.

The chain recombines TRBV10-3 with TRBJ1-6; 11 bases are a match to TRBD1. The CDR3 extends over 15 amino acids. The germline V gene encodes CDR1 ENHRY and CDR2 SYGVKD. The junction had 4 bases not matched to a gene; V was cut back by 7 bases and J by 5 bases. The DNA for the CDR3 is TGTGCCATCAAGGGACAGGGGGATGATAATTCACCCCTCCACTTT. This encodes CAIKGQGDDNSPLHF.

This clone has a handful of counts. This chain uses TRBV5-1 with TRBJ2-7, with 9 bases that match TRBD2. The CDR3 totals 16 residues. The trim removed 3 bases at V and 6 bases at J, leaving 13 bases unmatched. Germline V gene sequence: CDR1 SGHRS, CDR2 YFSETQ. The CDR3 coding sequence is TGCGCCAGCAGCTCCACCGGGACTAGCTCCCTCTTCGAGCAGTACTTC. It encodes CASSSTGTSSLFEQYF.

This chain connects TRBV18 to TRBJ2-7, with 10 bases matching TRBD1. Germline-derived CDR1 and CDR2 are KGHSH and LQKENI. Trimming cost V 6 bases and J 5 bases; bases outside gene matches: 13. The CDR3 is 16 residues long. This CDR3 is CASSLNRGQGLNEQYF. The CDR3 DNA reads TGTGCCAGCTCCCTTAATCGGGGACAGGGGCTTAACGAGCAGTACTTC.

The chain couples TRBV5-1 to TRBJ2-3; possible D gene TRBD2, 5 bases. In germline, CDR1 is SGHRS, CDR2 YFSETQ. The CDR3 length is 13 residues. Trimming stripped 2 bases from V and 2 bases from J, with 6 bases between. The CDR3 loop is CASSFGDTDTQYF. The CDR3 DNA reads TGCGCCAGCAGCTTCGGGGACACAGATACGCAGTATTTT.

This chain uses TRBV28 with TRBJ2-3; 8 bases line up with TRBD1. V trimming: 2 bases; J trimming: 4 bases; junction bases outside the gene matches: 2. The germline V gene encodes CDR1 MDHEN and CDR2 SYDVKM. The CDR3 runs to 14 residues. CDR3 nucleotides: TGTGCCAGCAGTTTAGACAGGGGCCCAGATACGCAGTATTTT. Protein product: CASSLDRGPDTQYF.

The V gene is TRBV7-3, the J gene TRBJ2-1; 10 positions match TRBD2. The CDR3 spans 16 residues. The trim removed 4 bases at V and 6 bases at J, leaving 9 bases unmatched. Germline CDR1 and CDR2: SGHTA and FQGTGA. In nucleotides, the CDR3 is TGTGCCAGCAGCTGGTCGAGGGCTAGCGGGGGCAATGAGCAGTTCTTC. Its protein product is CASSWSRASGGNEQFF.

This clone showed up just once. V is TRBV6-5 and J is TRBJ2-7, with D unresolved. Trimming cost V 6 bases and J 7 bases, with 13 bases left between them. From germline, CDR1 is MNHEY and CDR2 SVGAGI. The CDR3 sequence is 12 residues long. The CDR3 coding sequence is TGTGCCAGCAGCTTCCAGCCGGGTGAGCAGTACTTC. This gives the protein CASSFQPGEQYF.

This clone was observed a single time. This chain joins TRBV27 and TRBJ2-7; D is undetermined. CDR3 length equals 14 residues. The V and J ends lost 4 bases and 0 bases respectively, with 10 bases between them. Germline V gene lookup returns CDR1 MNHEY and CDR2 SMNVEV (reference sequence). The CDR3: CASSSPDTSYEQYF. The CDR3, as DNA: TGTGCCAGCAGTTCCCCCGACACCTCCTACGAGCAGTACTTC.

The DNA of the CDR3 is TGTGCCTGGGGACAGGGACCTAATGAAAAACTGTTTTTT. Protein: CAWGQGPNEKLFF. This chain connects TRBV30 to TRBJ1-4; 8 positions match TRBD1. Trimming removed 5 bases from V and 3 bases from J; junction bases left unmatched: 2. This CDR3 has 13 residues. Germline assignment: CDR1 GTSNPN and CDR2 SVGIG (reference sequence).

The chain couples TRBV19 to TRBJ1-5; a possible D gene is TRBD1 (6 bases). The CDR3 runs 14 residues. CDR1 and CDR2 (germline): LNHDA, SQIVND (reference sequence). The V end lost 5 bases, the J end lost 7 bases, and 15 bases lay between the germline ends. DNA of the CDR3: TGTGCCAGTAGTCAGTGGGGGCTCGGACAGCCCCAGCATTTT. Translation gives CASSQWGLGQPQHF.

This chain uses TRBV10-3 with TRBJ2-3, with 9 bases identical to TRBD2. CDR3 length: 13 residues. V shed 11 bases and J 3 bases; nucleotides not matched to a gene: 6. Germline V CDR1 and CDR2: ENHRY, SYGVKD. CDR3 in amino acids: CASNAGGTDTQYF. In DNA form, the CDR3 reads TGTGCCTCCAACGCGGGGGGGACAGATACGCAGTATTTT.

This sequence joins TRBV29-1 and TRBJ2-7; possible D gene TRBD1, 6 bases. CDR1 SQVTM and CDR2 ANQGSEA come from the germline V gene. V dropped 6 bases and J dropped 6 bases, with 18 bases sitting between them. This CDR3 has 13 residues. Here the CDR3 reads CSVHGTRGGEQYF. The DNA for the CDR3 is TGCAGCGTACACGGGACACGTGGTGGCGAGCAGTACTTC.

The gene calls are TRBV28 and TRBJ1-2; 9 bases align to TRBD1. Germline V lookup: CDR1 MDHEN, CDR2 SYDVKM. Trimming at V came to 8 bases and at J to 0 bases, leaving 4 bases not matched to a gene. The CDR3 runs 14 residues. This CDR3 is CASSRQGANYGYTF. The CDR3 nucleotides read TGTGCCAGCTCACGACAGGGGGCTAACTATGGCTACACCTTC.

The chain couples TRBV6-5 to TRBJ1-5; the D is unclear. Trimming took off 5 bases at V and 0 bases at J, with 8 bases between the two ends. The CDR3 loop spans 14 amino acids. Germline V CDR1 and CDR2: MNHEY, SVGAGI. The CDR3 sequence is CASSQHYSNQPQHF. The CDR3 nucleotides are TGTGCCAGCAGTCAACACTATAGCAATCAGCCCCAGCATTTT.

The chain couples TRBV7-2 to TRBJ2-2; possible D gene TRBD2, 6 bases. CDR1 is SGHTA, CDR2 FQGNSA, per germline. The V end was cut by 5 bases, the J end by 2 bases, with 9 bases between. This CDR3 contains 14 residues. CDR3 DNA: TGTGCCAGCAGCCCTGGACTAAACACCGGGGAGCTGTTTTTT. Protein sequence: CASSPGLNTGELFF.